This T cell receptor (beta chain) was observed in a study of shared clonotypes between healthy human individuals. Study-wide results and limits: Sequencing depth was predicted to influence how clonotypes are shared among donors. Sampling covered blood only; tissue repertoires likely differ.

In the case of this clone: Its antigen is currently unknown.

Some 30,000 T cell genomes, or approximately 0.2 ug DNA, went into the sorted-subset replicate PCRs. Original methodology: Sequence data from immunoSEQ were junction-only and lacked quality scores; consequently, filtering differed. Libraries were prepared by immunoSEQ multiplex PCR; TCRdb keeps only in-frame clonotypes and omits some of them. Clonal size and the V and J genes are those of that table, whereas D and trimming came from the DNA. The table includes approximately 2,300,000 clones, 85% to 95% detected once. The V segment lost 3 bases and the J segment 4 bases; nucleotides outside the gene matches: 8. The CDR3 has 16 amino acids. Germline values: CDR1 MNHNS, CDR2 SASEGT.

This chain links TRBV6-1 with TRBJ2-1, with 8 bases lining up with TRBD2. The source is a man younger than 35 in good health. Some clones in this sample may be carry-over from other donors' samples. What was sequenced was naive CD4+ T cells from PBMCs. Subset described: CD45RA+ positively selected. As DNA, the CDR3 is TGTGCCAGCAGTGACTTAGCGGGACGACCATACAATGAGCAGTTCTTC. As protein: CASSDLAGRPYNEQFF.